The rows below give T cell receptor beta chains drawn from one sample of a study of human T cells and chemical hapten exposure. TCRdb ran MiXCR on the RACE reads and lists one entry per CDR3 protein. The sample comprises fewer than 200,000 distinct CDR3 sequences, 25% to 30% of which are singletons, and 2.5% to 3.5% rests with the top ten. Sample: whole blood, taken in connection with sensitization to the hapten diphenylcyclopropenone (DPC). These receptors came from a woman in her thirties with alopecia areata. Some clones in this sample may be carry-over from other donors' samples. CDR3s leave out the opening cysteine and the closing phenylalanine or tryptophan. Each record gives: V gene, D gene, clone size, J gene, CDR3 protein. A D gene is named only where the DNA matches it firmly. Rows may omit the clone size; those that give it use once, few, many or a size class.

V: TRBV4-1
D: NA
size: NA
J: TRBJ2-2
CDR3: ASSQDRAGTGELF

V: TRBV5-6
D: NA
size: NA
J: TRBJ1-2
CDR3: ASTQPLDGYT

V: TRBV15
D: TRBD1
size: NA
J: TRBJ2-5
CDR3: ATSRAGGRDQETQY

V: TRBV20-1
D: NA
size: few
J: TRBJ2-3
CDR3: SARDARVSTDTQY

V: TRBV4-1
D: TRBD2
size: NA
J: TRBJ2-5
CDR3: ASSLSPGLAGETQY

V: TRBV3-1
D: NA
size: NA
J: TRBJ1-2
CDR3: ASSQASGSGLVGNGYT

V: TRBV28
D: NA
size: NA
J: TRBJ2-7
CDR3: ASSPGSLGSYEQY

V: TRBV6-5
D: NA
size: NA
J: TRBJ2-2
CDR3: ASSYSSSSELF

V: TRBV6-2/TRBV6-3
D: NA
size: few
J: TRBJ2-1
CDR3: ASSSKLSGNYYNEQF

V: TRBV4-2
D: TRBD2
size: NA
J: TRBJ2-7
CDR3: ASSHTGTSGTHEQY

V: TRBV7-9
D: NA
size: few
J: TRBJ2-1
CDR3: ASSLSLTVEGMYNEQF

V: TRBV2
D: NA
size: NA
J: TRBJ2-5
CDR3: ASSETGTPRETQY

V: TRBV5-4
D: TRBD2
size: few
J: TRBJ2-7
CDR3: ATSGLAYEQY

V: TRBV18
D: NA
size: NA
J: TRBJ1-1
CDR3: ASSRDFREEAF

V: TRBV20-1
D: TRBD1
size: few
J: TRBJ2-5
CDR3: SAPLGTGETQY

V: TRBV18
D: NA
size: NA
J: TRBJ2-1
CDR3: ASSRDSFNNEQF

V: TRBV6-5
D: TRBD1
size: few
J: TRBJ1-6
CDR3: ASSYAIWGTGAGNSPLH

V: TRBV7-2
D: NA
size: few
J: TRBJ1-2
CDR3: ASSLGQMSLYYGYT

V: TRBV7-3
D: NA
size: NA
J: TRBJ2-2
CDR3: ASSPIGSRTGELF

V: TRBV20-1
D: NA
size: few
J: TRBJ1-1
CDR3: SARDQADSTNTEAF

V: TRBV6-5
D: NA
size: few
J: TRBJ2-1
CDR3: ASSYTAGSSYNEQF

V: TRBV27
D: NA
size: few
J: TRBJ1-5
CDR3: ASSFSYSNQPQH

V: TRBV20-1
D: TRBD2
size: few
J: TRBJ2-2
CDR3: SARKTSGTTGELF

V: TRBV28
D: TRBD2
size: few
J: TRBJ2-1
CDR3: ASSEGTSGGAEQF

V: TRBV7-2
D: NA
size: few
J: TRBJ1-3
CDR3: ASSLGGVGNTIY

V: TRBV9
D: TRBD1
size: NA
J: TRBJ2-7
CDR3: ASSATPGTGYEQY

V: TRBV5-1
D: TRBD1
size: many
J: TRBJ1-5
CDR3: ASSSGTGSNQPQH

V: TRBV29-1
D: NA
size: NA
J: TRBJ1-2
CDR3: SAARAPSPT

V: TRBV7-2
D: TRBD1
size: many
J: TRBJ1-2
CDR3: ASSLVDRGDYGYT

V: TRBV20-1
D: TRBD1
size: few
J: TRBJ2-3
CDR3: SATPGQGNTDTQY

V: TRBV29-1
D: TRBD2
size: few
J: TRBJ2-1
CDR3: SVEELGLADNEQF

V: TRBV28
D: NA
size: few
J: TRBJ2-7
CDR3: ASREGGEQY

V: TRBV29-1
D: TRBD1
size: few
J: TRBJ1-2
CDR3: SVGQGYGYT

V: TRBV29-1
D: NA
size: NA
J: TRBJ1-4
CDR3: SVARTANNEKLF

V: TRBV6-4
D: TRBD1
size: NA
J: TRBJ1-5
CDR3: ASSAPRGQGVNQPQH

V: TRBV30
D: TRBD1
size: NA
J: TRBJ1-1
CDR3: AWNTLAGTGNTEAF

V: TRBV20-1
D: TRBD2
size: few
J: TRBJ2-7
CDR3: SARDPGLAGEEQY

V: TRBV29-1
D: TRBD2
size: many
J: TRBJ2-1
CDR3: SVDRLAGDEQF

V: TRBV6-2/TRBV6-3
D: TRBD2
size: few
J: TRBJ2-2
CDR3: ASSYFASSGWNTGELF

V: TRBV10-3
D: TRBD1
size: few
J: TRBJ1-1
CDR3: AIRKGQEGTEAF

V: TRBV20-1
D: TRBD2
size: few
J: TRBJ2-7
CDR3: SARDLKREVTNEQY

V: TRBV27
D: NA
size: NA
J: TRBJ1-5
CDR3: ASSLIASNQPQH

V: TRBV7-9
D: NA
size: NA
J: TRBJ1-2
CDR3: ASRGADGYT

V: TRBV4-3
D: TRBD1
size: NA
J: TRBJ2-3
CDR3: ASSQSRTGLGTDTQY

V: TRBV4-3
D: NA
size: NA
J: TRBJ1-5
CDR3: ASSQGPRQPQH

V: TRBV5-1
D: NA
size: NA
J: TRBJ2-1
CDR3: ASSLRGDYNEQF

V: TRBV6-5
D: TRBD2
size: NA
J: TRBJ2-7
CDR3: ASSYSTSGASYEQY

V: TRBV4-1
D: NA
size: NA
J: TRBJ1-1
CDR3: ASSQRHGYTEAF

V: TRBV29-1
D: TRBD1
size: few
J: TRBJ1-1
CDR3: SVDGDRGLRAEAF

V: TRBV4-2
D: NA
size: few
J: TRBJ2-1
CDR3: ATRASLNEQF

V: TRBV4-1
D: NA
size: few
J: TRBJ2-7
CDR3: ASSQDIETAPYEQY